These 17 T cell receptor beta chains came from one sample sequenced in a study of T cells in Graves' hyperthyroidism and ophthalmopathy. What was amplified from RNA transcripts were TCR beta CDR3 regions. Using the HTBI primer set, a first-round RT-PCR was run on the TCR CDR3. MiXCR was run by TCRdb on the multiplex PCR reads, yielding one entry per CDR3 protein. The sample includes about half a million distinct CDR3 sequences, 22% of them seen just once. The material sequenced was blood. These receptors were obtained from a woman in her 70s with Graves' ophthalmopathy.

Ten or more counts support this clonotype. The chain employs TRBV2 and TRBJ1-2, with a tentative D call TRBD1 (5 bases). Trimming removed 7 bases at V and 0 bases at J, with 12 bases between. Germline V gene data show CDR1 as SNHLY and CDR2 as FYNNEI. The CDR3 has 14 residues. CDR3 sequence reads: CASNLDNANYGYTF. CDR3 nucleotides: TGTGCCAGCAATTTGGACAACGCTAACTATGGCTACACCTTC.

Only a few counts were recorded for this clonotype. The chain links TRBV5-1 to TRBJ1-2, with D unresolved. The CDR3 spans 14 residues. Trimming took 4 bases from V and 2 from J, leaving 12 bases between them. The germline CDR1 and CDR2 sequences are SGHRS and YFSETQ. Written as DNA, the CDR3 is TGCGCCAGCAGCCGAGAGACGGGGAACTATGGCTACACCTTC. Translating gives CASSRETGNYGYTF.

This clonotype has a handful of counts. This chain joins TRBV19 and TRBJ1-1; D perhaps matches TRBD1 (6 bases). This CDR3 has 14 residues. The V gene lost 4 bases and the J gene lost 1 base, with 10 bases spanning the gap. CDR1 and CDR2 from the germline V gene are LNHDA and SQIVND (reference sequence). The CDR3 region is CASSRGQQNTEAFF. For the CDR3, the DNA is TGTGCCAGTAGTAGAGGACAGCAGAACACTGAAGCTTTCTTT.

This clonotype was counted only a few times. V usage is TRBV28 and J usage is TRBJ2-7, with D maybe TRBD2 (6 bases). This CDR3 comprises 14 residues. Looked up from germline, CDR1 is MDHEN and CDR2 is SYDVKM. Trimming left V 4 bases short and J 6 bases short, with 16 bases between. The DNA for the CDR3 is TGTGCCAGCAGTTCGGACCGGGGGAGTTTCGAGCAGTACTTC. It codes for CASSSDRGSFEQYF.

The chain recombines TRBV7-8 with TRBJ2-1; D tentatively fits TRBD1 or TRBD2 (5 bases each). The CDR3 is 18 residues long. V dropped 1 base and J dropped 4 bases, with 20 bases sitting between them. The germline gives CDR1 SGHVS, CDR2 FQNEAQ. The DNA for the CDR3 is TGTGCCAGCAGCTTAGTAAGGTCTGGGACCCCTCGATACAATGAGCAGTTCTTC. This gives the protein CASSLVRSGTPRYNEQFF.

This clonotype was seen a handful of times. The V call is TRBV2, the J call TRBJ2-3; a possible D gene is TRBD2 (5 bases). The CDR3 is 14 amino acids. Germline loops: CDR1 SNHLY, CDR2 FYNNEI. With 7 bases removed from V and 0 bases from J, the gap between germline ends came to 11 bases. CDR3 region: CASIGRVSTDTQYF. The CDR3 DNA reads TGTGCCAGCATAGGGCGGGTGAGCACAGATACGCAGTATTTT.

This clonotype was seen a few times. The CDR3 here is CASSQRVASGSQPRGEQYF. The CDR3 DNA reads TGTGCCAGCAGCCAAAGGGTGGCTAGCGGGAGTCAGCCCCGAGGGGAGCAGTACTTC. This chain uses TRBV27 with TRBJ2-7; 10 positions match TRBD2. Germline CDR1 and CDR2: MNHEY and SMNVEV (reference sequence). The V gene end was trimmed by 6 bases and the J gene end by 7 bases; junction bases not matched to a gene: 24. CDR3 length: 19 amino acids.

The V gene is TRBV12-3 or TRBV12-4, the J gene TRBJ2-7; D is ambiguous. Trimming took off 7 bases at V and 2 bases at J, with 9 bases between the two ends. CDR3 size: 12 residues. CDR3 coding DNA: TGTGCCAGCACCCTGGGGACCTACGAGCAGTACTTC. Translated: CASTLGTYEQYF.

The chain combines TRBV27 with TRBJ2-7; D ambiguous. The germline V and J ends were trimmed by 6 bases and 2 bases, with 14 bases remaining between them. In germline, CDR1 is MNHEY, CDR2 SMNVEV (reference sequence). The CDR3 totals 14 residues. The CDR3 here is CASRTYSAPYEQYF. In nucleotides, the CDR3 is TGTGCCAGCAGGACCTACAGCGCTCCCTACGAGCAGTACTTC.

V gene TRBV27 combines with J gene TRBJ2-3; TRBD1 matches 7 bases. The germline V gene has CDR1 MNHEY and CDR2 SMNVEV (reference sequence). J lost 4 bases, V lost 3 bases, and 10 bases had no gene match. The CDR3 sequence is 16 residues long. The CDR3 reads CASSFGDSFSADTQYF. In DNA, the CDR3 is TGTGCCAGCAGTTTCGGGGACAGCTTCAGCGCAGATACGCAGTATTTT.

This clonotype showed up just a few times. This CDR3 reads CASSTGTGWSDTQYF. For the CDR3, the DNA is TGTGCCAGCAGCACCGGGACAGGGTGGTCAGATACGCAGTATTTT. The chain employs TRBV7-3 and TRBJ2-3, with 9 bases identical to TRBD1. Germline V lookup: CDR1 SGHTA, CDR2 FQGTGA. The V and J ends lost 5 bases and 4 bases, in that order; junction bases with no gene match: 7. This CDR3 comprises 15 residues.

The J gene is TRBJ1-2, the V gene TRBV6-6, with TRBD1 matching 9 bases. Germline V gives CDR1 MNHNY, CDR2 SVGAGI (reference sequence). This CDR3 comprises 15 residues. V shed 2 bases and J 3 bases; nucleotides not matched to a gene: 4. Here the CDR3 DNA reads TGTGCCAGCAGTTACGACTGGACAGGGGACTATGGCTACACCTTC. Its protein is CASSYDWTGDYGYTF.

In this sample, this clonotype turned up a few times. The J gene is TRBJ2-3, the V gene TRBV20-1; TRBD2 aligns across 14 bases. Germline CDR1 is DFQATT and CDR2 is SNEGSKA (reference sequence). V dropped 3 bases and J dropped 0; count of bases not matched to a gene: 11. CDR3 length: 19 amino acids. As DNA, the CDR3 is TGCAGTGCTAGGGGGTCCGGGACTAGCGGGAGATGGAGCACAGATACGCAGTATTTT. This translates into CSARGSGTSGRWSTDTQYF.

A few counts support this clonotype. This chain uses TRBV7-2 with TRBJ2-1, with D possibly matching TRBD2 (7 bases). CDR3 size: 15 residues. CDR1 SGHTA and CDR2 FQGNSA come from the germline V gene. The V end lost 5 bases, the J end lost 4 bases, and 15 bases lay between the germline ends. For the CDR3, the DNA is TGTGCCAGCAGCGGCGGGGGCAGAATATACAATGAGCAGTTCTTC. This encodes CASSGGGRIYNEQFF.

This chain joins TRBV9 and TRBJ2-5; 9 bases fit TRBD2. This CDR3 comprises 15 residues. J lost 5 bases, V lost 0 bases, and 5 bases had no gene match. Germline CDR1 is SGDLS and CDR2 is YYNGEE. The CDR3 spells CASSVEAGGRETQYF. The CDR3 DNA is TGTGCCAGCAGCGTAGAGGCGGGAGGGAGGGAGACCCAGTACTTC.

The chain couples TRBV28 to TRBJ1-1; D unclear. Germline V lookup: CDR1 MDHEN, CDR2 SYDVKM. Trimming cost V 8 bases and J 5 bases, with 12 bases left between them. CDR3 length equals 12 residues. CDR3 DNA: TGTGCCAGCTCCTCCGCGGCAACTGAAGCTTTCTTT. Its translation: CASSSAATEAFF.

Comment on this clonotype: The junction departs from the called germline gene at one end, perhaps through a read error. The chain combines TRBV11-2 with TRBJ1-2; 7 bases are a match to TRBD1. CDR1 and CDR2 (germline): SGHAT, FQNNGV. The CDR3 length is 15 residues. The CDR3 bases are TGTGGCAGCAGCTTAGTGAGCAGGGGGTCCCGTGGCTACACCTTC. Residues: CGSSLVSRGSRGYTF.